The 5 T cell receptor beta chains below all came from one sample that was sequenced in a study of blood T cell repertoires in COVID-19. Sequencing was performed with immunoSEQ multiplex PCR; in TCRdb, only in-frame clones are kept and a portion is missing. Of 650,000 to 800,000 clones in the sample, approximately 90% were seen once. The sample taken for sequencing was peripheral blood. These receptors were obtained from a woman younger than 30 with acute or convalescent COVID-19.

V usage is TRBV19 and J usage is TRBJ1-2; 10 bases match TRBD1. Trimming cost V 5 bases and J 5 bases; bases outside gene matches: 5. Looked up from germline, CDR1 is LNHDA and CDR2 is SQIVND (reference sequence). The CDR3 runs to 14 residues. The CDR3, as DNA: TGTGCCAGTAGTTCCGGGACAGGGGCTTATGGCTACACCTTC. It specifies CASSSGTGAYGYTF.

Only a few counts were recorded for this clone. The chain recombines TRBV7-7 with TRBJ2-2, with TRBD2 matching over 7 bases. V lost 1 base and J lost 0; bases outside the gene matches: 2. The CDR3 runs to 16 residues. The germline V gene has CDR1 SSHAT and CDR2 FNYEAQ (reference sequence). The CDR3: CASSLGEGANTGELFF. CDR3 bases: TGTGCCAGCAGCTTAGGGGAGGGCGCGAACACCGGGGAGCTGTTTTTT.

This CDR3 is CASSLGHGYEQYF. The CDR3, as DNA: TGTGCCAGCAGCTTGGGACACGGCTACGAGCAGTACTTC. The gene calls are TRBV11-3 and TRBJ2-7; possible D gene TRBD1, 6 bases. CDR3 length: 13 residues. Germline V gene sequence: CDR1 SGHNT, CDR2 YENEEA. Trimming stripped 3 bases from V and 3 bases from J, with 9 bases between.

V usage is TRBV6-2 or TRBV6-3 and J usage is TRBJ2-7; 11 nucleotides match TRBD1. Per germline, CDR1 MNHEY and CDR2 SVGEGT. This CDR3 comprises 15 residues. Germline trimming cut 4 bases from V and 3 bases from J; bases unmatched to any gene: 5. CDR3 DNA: TGTGCCAGCAGTTCTACCGGGACAGGGGGCTACGAGCAGTACTTC. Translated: CASSSTGTGGYEQYF.

The CDR3 nucleotides read TGTGCCAGCAGTGCCGACGACTGGAACACCGGGGAGCTGTTTTTT. Translated, it gives CASSADDWNTGELFF. The gene calls are TRBV6-4 and TRBJ2-2; D gene unclear. V lost 4 bases to trimming and J lost 1 base, with 10 bases between them. The CDR3 has 15 amino acids. Germline V lookup: CDR1 MRHNA, CDR2 SNTAGT.